This T cell receptor (beta chain) derives from a study of T-cell reconstitution after alpha-beta-depleted transplantation in children (dated by TCRdb to between 2015 and 2016). Regarding the complete study: Using TCR repertoire profiling, the study quantitatively followed how T-cell immune reconstitution unfolded in children after TCRalphabeta/CD19-depleted allogeneic hematopoietic cell transplantation.

The protocol used for the library was PCR. The data were produced on an Illumina HiSeq 2500. TCR libraries were prepared with molecular barcoding, using unique molecular identifiers to normalize TCRbeta repertoire quantification. TCRdb took the public reads, trimmed them with fastp at Q25, ran MiXCR for clone calling and kept in-frame beta chains. Rows are combined by CDR3 protein, so each entry shows the most common genes and DNA. The sample table records 250,000 to 350,000 distinct CDR3 sequences; approximately 23% of these occur just once. Of the sample, over 9.5% falls within the top ten clones. A remark on this clonotype: This receptor's antigen is unknown. Base quality data are lacking; no much larger clone is found one base away.

The study at large found these results: About two months after transplant, the apparently early recovery of alphabetaT-cell counts reportedly depended on just several hundred clones that had expanded rapidly and came from non-depleted graft cells. Over subsequent months, a decline in hyperexpanded clone frequencies was noted, and after one year, T-cell counts and TCRbeta diversity were mostly ascribed to newly produced T cells. In some patients, high TCRbeta diversity at day 60 was attributed to recipient T cells and intrathymic progenitors that had survived conditioning.

Taken with the paper, the label for treatment or condition translates to: allogeneic hematopoietic cell transplantation with graft depleted of TCRalphabeta T cells and CD19 B cells. TCRalphabeta/CD19-depleted allogeneic hematopoietic cell grafts were given to the transplant recipients, all of whom were children. This specimen consisted of PBMCs, mostly from graft donor cells, obtained 180 days after TCRalphabeta/CD19-depleted stem cell transplant. The sequence was obtained from a male patient younger than 18 who had a stem cell transplant for acute lymphoblastic leukemia, so the T cells may come from the graft donor.

The CDR3 sequence is CASSLQGQGTYEQYF. The nucleotide sequence reads TGTGCCAGCAGCCTCCAGGGACAGGGTACCTACGAGCAGTACTTC. The chain links TRBV9 with TRBJ2-7, and TRBD1 matches 9 of the central bases. Germline trimming: 4 bases from V, 2 bases from J; junction bases outside gene matches: 7. Including the terminal cysteine and phenylalanine, the CDR3 comprises 15 residues. The sequence is cut down to CDR3 DNA, 45 bases in frame from base 1. The germline V gene sets CDR1 to SGDLS and CDR2 to YYNGEE.